The 27 T cell receptor beta chains below all came from one sample that was sequenced in a study of CD8 T cells in ankylosing spondylitis. TCRdb independently ran MiXCR on the 5' RACE reads; one entry per CDR3 protein. The profile covers roughly 150,000 distinct CDR3 sequences, with under 35% appearing a single time and over 5.5% taken by the ten largest. Source material: synovial fluid, either unsorted or a sorted T cell fraction (not recorded which). The receptors shown here come from a male donor with ankylosing spondylitis.

The CDR3 nucleotides are TGTGCCAGCAGCCAAGAAAGTTTAGCGGGGGAAGAGACCCAGTACTTC. This gives the protein CASSQESLAGEETQYF. V usage is TRBV3-1 and J usage is TRBJ2-5; 9 bases map to TRBD2. J was trimmed by 3 bases and V by 0 bases; bases with no gene match: 5. CDR3 size: 16 residues. Per germline, CDR1 LGHDT and CDR2 YNNKEL (reference sequence).

This CDR3 reads CASSPRFLAGVETGELFF. The CDR3 coding sequence is TGTGCCAGCAGCCCGCGCTTTCTAGCGGGAGTGGAAACCGGGGAGCTGTTTTTT. The chain employs TRBV11-1 and TRBJ2-2; TRBD2 matches 10 bases. With V trimmed by 5 bases and J by 5 bases, 14 bases remained unmatched. Germline CDR1 and CDR2: SGHAT and FQDESV (reference sequence). CDR3 length: 18 residues.

There are many counts of this clonotype. The chain couples TRBV3-1 to TRBJ1-4; D not certain. CDR1 is LGHDT, CDR2 YNNKEL, per germline (reference sequence). The CDR3 runs 13 residues. V was pared by 0 bases and J by 7 bases, with 6 bases between. The CDR3 sequence: CASSQDRGEKLFF. The CDR3 DNA reads as TGTGCCAGCAGCCAAGATCGAGGTGAAAAACTGTTTTTT.

This clonotype appeared a few times. The genes are TRBV5-1 and TRBJ2-1; tentative D call: TRBD1 (5 bases). In germline, CDR1 is SGHRS, CDR2 YFSETQ. The V gene lost 3 bases and the J gene lost 7 bases, with 17 bases spanning the gap. The CDR3 length is 15 residues. Here the CDR3 DNA reads TGCGCCAGCAGCTGGGGCATCACGGTCACAAATGAGCAGTTCTTC. Translating gives CASSWGITVTNEQFF.

The rearrangement uses TRBV7-8 and TRBJ2-5; 12 positions match TRBD2. CDR3 size: 16 residues. The germline CDR1 and CDR2 sequences are SGHVS and FQNEAQ. The ends lost 4 bases at V and 0 bases at J; junction bases unmatched: 3. The DNA of the CDR3 is TGTGCCAGCAGCTCGACTAGCGGGGGATACCAAGAGACCCAGTACTTC. Its translation: CASSSTSGGYQETQYF.

In this sample, this clonotype turned up a few times. The chain joins TRBV27 to TRBJ2-3; D uncertain. Germline V gene sequence: CDR1 MNHEY, CDR2 SMNVEV (reference sequence). Trimming took 7 bases from V and 0 from J, leaving 8 bases between them. The CDR3 has 13 amino acids. In nucleotides, the CDR3 is TGTGCCAGCACAGTGAGTAGCACAGATACGCAGTATTTT. Amino acids: CASTVSSTDTQYF.

This sequence joins TRBV20-1 and TRBJ1-5; 9 nucleotides agree with TRBD1. Germline assignment: CDR1 DFQATT and CDR2 SNEGSKA (reference sequence). This CDR3 spans 12 amino acids. The J segment lost 9 bases and the V segment lost 3 bases, leaving 3 bases of the junction unmatched. CDR3 in amino acids: CSARGQGWPQHF. CDR3 DNA sequence: TGCAGTGCTAGGGGACAGGGATGGCCCCAGCATTTT.

This chain joins TRBV29-1 and TRBJ2-1; no definite D call. The CDR3 loop spans 11 amino acids. V lost 0 bases, J lost 10 bases, and 7 bases lay in between. Germline loops: CDR1 SQVTM, CDR2 ANQGSEA. CDR3 loop: CSVEDRVEQFF. CDR3 bases: TGCAGCGTTGAAGATCGCGTAGAGCAGTTCTTC.

This clonotype has just a few counts. The chain links TRBV6-5 to TRBJ1-1, with D uncertain. Deletions cut 0 bases from V and 6 bases from J, with 14 bases between. Looked up from germline, CDR1 is MNHEY and CDR2 is SVGAGI. There are 15 residues in the CDR3. CDR3 amino acids: CASSYSPPKDPEAFF. The CDR3 DNA follows: TGTGCCAGCAGTTACTCTCCCCCCAAGGACCCTGAAGCTTTCTTT.

This clonotype has more than one count but fewer than ten. The CDR3 here is CASSQDRVNEQFF. The DNA of the CDR3 is TGTGCCAGCAGTCAAGACAGGGTGAATGAGCAGTTCTTC. The chain recombines TRBV28 with TRBJ2-1, with 7 bases lining up with TRBD1. CDR1 and CDR2 from the germline V gene are MDHEN and SYDVKM. V dropped 5 bases and J dropped 7; count of bases not matched to a gene: 5. The CDR3 spans 13 residues.

The CDR3 reads CASSLASRGGRDRGGYTF. The CDR3 nucleotides read TGCGCCAGCAGCTTGGCCTCTCGGGGTGGCAGGGACAGAGGTGGCTACACCTTC. This sequence joins TRBV5-1 and TRBJ1-2; 7 nucleotides agree with TRBD1. The CDR3 extends over 18 amino acids. The V and J ends lost 0 bases and 7 bases, in that order; junction bases with no gene match: 18. Germline CDR1 SGHRS, CDR2 YFSETQ. The full variable domain, rest sourced from reference TRBV5-1 and TRBJ1-2, is KAGVTQTPRYLIKTRGQQVTLSCSPISGHRSVSWYQQTPGQGLQFLFEYFSETQRNKGNFPGRFSGRQFSNSRSEMNVSTLELGDSALYLCASSLASRGGRDRGGYTFGSGTRLTVV.

This chain links TRBV6-6 with TRBJ1-2; 8 bases fit TRBD1. This CDR3 contains 13 residues. The germline CDR1 and CDR2 sequences are MNHNY and SVGAGI (reference sequence). V was clipped by 7 bases and J by 3 bases; unmatched bases: 4. The CDR3 loop reads CASNPTGDYGYTF. Written as DNA, the CDR3 is TGTGCCAGCAACCCGACAGGGGACTATGGCTACACCTTC.

This clonotype has just a few counts. The chain links TRBV24-1 to TRBJ2-5, with TRBD1 matching over 9 bases. V lost 4 bases and J lost 2; bases outside the gene matches: 10. This CDR3 has 17 amino acids. Germline lookup yields CDR1 KGHDR and CDR2 SFDVKD. The CDR3 DNA reads as TGTGCCACCAGTGACGCCGCCGGGACAGGGACACAAGAGACCCAGTACTTC. Translating it yields CATSDAAGTGTQETQYF.

This clonotype was seen ten or more times. V usage is TRBV14 and J usage is TRBJ1-6; no reliable D call. The CDR3 has 13 residues. V lost 4 bases, J lost 13 bases, and 14 bases lay in between. CDR1 and CDR2 (germline): SGHDN, FVKESK. CDR3 in DNA: TGTGCCAGCAGCCCGTACATGGCCGGGCCCCTCCACTTT. It translates to CASSPYMAGPLHF.

This clonotype turned up a few times. The chain has TRBV2 and TRBJ1-2; D not certain. This CDR3 spans 13 amino acids. V was clipped by 4 bases and J by 4 bases, with 10 bases between them. Looked up from germline, CDR1 is SNHLY and CDR2 is FYNNEI. The CDR3 here is CASSVVNTYGYTF. The DNA for the CDR3 is TGTGCCAGCAGTGTTGTAAACACCTATGGCTACACCTTC.

The chain carries TRBV28 and TRBJ2-1, with D perhaps matching TRBD1 (6 bases). The CDR3 consists of 15 residues. With 7 bases removed from V and 9 bases from J, the gap between germline ends came to 22 bases. CDR1 is MDHEN and CDR2 is SYDVKM in the germline V gene. This CDR3 reads CASTGRGLISVEQFF. The CDR3 coding sequence is TGTGCCAGCACGGGAAGGGGGTTAATATCGGTTGAGCAGTTCTTC.

Many counts were recorded for this clonotype. The J gene is TRBJ2-3, the V gene TRBV24-1; D gene unclear. This CDR3 spans 15 amino acids. Germline V gene lookup returns CDR1 KGHDR and CDR2 SFDVKD. Trimming shortened V by 6 bases and J by 4 bases, and 16 bases separated the two germline ends. The CDR3 bases are TGTGCCACCAGTTTTAGGGCTATGGGGTCAGATACGCAGTATTTT. It translates to CATSFRAMGSDTQYF.

This chain joins TRBV20-1 and TRBJ2-5, with 7 bases identical to TRBD2. CDR3 size: 13 residues. Germline CDR1 reads DFQATT; CDR2 reads SNEGSKA (reference sequence). V lost 3 bases to trimming and J lost 5 bases; unmatched junction nucleotides: 6. The CDR3 is CSARGGSRETQYF. CDR3 nucleotides: TGCAGTGCTAGGGGAGGGAGCCGGGAGACCCAGTACTTC.

Only a few counts were recorded for this clonotype. This chain connects TRBV9 to TRBJ2-3; no definite D call. CDR1 is SGDLS, CDR2 YYNGEE, per germline. Trimming removed 1 base at V and 6 bases at J, with 15 bases between. This CDR3 spans 15 amino acids. Written as DNA, the CDR3 is TGTGCCAGCAGCGTATCGGCGTCGCAGCGCGATACGCAGTATTTT. Amino acids: CASSVSASQRDTQYF.

This clonotype has a handful of counts. The rearrangement uses TRBV3-1 and TRBJ1-1; unclear D gene. Germline CDR1 LGHDT, CDR2 YNNKEL (reference sequence). V lost 4 bases, J lost 8 bases, and 17 bases lay in between. This CDR3 is 14 amino acids long. This CDR3 is CASSPLVGFDEAFF. Written as DNA, the CDR3 is TGTGCCAGCAGCCCCCTGGTGGGGTTCGACGAAGCTTTCTTT.

This rearrangement joins TRBV6-6 to TRBJ2-5, with D perhaps being TRBD1 or TRBD2 (5 bases each). Germline V lookup: CDR1 MNHNY, CDR2 SVGAGI (reference sequence). The CDR3 totals 13 residues. The V end was cut by 2 bases, the J end by 5 bases, with 9 bases between. CDR3 DNA: TGTGCCAGCAGTTACCGAGGGGTGGAGACCCAGTACTTC. This encodes CASSYRGVETQYF.

In this sample, this clonotype turned up a few times. The chain combines TRBV14 with TRBJ1-2; 10 bases line up with TRBD1. V lost 4 bases to trimming and J lost 5 bases; unmatched junction nucleotides: 10. CDR3 length: 16 residues. Germline-derived CDR1 and CDR2 are SGHDN and FVKESK. This CDR3 is CASSPSARTGGYGYTF. The CDR3 coding sequence is TGTGCCAGCAGCCCCTCCGCCCGGACAGGGGGGTATGGCTACACCTTC.

The V call is TRBV11-2, the J call TRBJ1-1; no definite D call. In germline, CDR1 is SGHAT, CDR2 FQNNGV. The CDR3 consists of 15 residues. The V end was cut by 2 bases, the J end by 3 bases, with 13 bases between. CDR3 region: CASSLILPGHTEAFF. The DNA for the CDR3 is TGTGCCAGCAGCTTAATACTCCCCGGGCACACTGAAGCTTTCTTT.

The chain links TRBV29-1 to TRBJ2-1; TRBD1 might be the D (5 bases). The germline V gene encodes CDR1 SQVTM and CDR2 ANQGSEA. V was pared by 7 bases and J by 2 bases, with 9 bases between. The CDR3 sequence is 12 residues long. The CDR3 loop reads CSGQGPYNEQFF. CDR3 coding DNA: TGCAGCGGGCAGGGCCCCTACAATGAGCAGTTCTTC.

This clonotype has a handful of counts. The CDR3 bases are TGTGCCAGCAGCTTGGCCGGGACAGGGCCCTACGAGCAGTACTTC. Protein sequence: CASSLAGTGPYEQYF. The J gene is TRBJ2-7, the V gene TRBV11-2, with TRBD1 identical over 9 bases. CDR1 is SGHAT and CDR2 is FQNNGV in the germline V gene. The V and J ends lost 3 bases and 2 bases, in that order; junction bases with no gene match: 5. The length of the CDR3 is 15 residues.

This clonotype appeared a few times. This rearrangement joins TRBV7-2 to TRBJ2-7; TRBD2 agrees at 12 bases. V was clipped by 4 bases and J by 5 bases; unmatched bases: 9. Germline loops: CDR1 SGHTA, CDR2 FQGNSA. CDR3 length equals 16 residues. CDR3: CASSSPRLAGANEQYF. The CDR3 DNA reads TGTGCCAGCAGCTCCCCCCGACTAGCGGGGGCGAACGAGCAGTACTTC.

The V call is TRBV7-2, the J call TRBJ2-1, with 7 positions matching TRBD2. With 3 bases clipped from V and 2 bases from J, the junction kept 7 bases outside the gene matches. Germline values: CDR1 SGHTA, CDR2 FQGNSA. The CDR3 extends over 16 amino acids. The DNA for the CDR3 is TGTGCCAGCAGCTTTACTCCGGGACTACCCTACAATGAGCAGTTCTTC. This gives the protein CASSFTPGLPYNEQFF.